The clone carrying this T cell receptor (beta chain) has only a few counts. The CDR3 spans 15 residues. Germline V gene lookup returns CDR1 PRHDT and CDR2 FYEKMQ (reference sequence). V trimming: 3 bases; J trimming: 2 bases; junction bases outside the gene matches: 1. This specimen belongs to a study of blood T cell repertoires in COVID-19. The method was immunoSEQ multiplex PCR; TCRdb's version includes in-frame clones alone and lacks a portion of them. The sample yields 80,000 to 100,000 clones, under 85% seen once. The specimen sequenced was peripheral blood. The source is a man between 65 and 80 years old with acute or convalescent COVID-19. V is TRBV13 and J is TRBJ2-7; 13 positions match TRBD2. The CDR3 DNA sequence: TGTGCCAGCAGCTTTGGACTAGCGGGAGCCTACGAGCAGTACTTC. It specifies CASSFGLAGAYEQYF.